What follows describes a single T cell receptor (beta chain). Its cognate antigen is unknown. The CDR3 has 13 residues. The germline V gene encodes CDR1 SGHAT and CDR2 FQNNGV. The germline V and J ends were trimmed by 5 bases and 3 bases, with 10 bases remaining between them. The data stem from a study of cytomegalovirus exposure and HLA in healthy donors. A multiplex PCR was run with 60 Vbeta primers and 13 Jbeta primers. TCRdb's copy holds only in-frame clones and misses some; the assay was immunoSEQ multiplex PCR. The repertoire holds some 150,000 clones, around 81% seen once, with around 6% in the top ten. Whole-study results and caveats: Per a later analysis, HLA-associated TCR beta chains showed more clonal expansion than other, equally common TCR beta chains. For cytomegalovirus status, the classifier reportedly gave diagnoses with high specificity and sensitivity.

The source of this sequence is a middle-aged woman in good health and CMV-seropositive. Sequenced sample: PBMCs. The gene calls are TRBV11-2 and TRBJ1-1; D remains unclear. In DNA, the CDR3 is TGTGCCAGCAGCAATCGGAGGGACACTGAAGCTTTCTTT. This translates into CASSNRRDTEAFF.